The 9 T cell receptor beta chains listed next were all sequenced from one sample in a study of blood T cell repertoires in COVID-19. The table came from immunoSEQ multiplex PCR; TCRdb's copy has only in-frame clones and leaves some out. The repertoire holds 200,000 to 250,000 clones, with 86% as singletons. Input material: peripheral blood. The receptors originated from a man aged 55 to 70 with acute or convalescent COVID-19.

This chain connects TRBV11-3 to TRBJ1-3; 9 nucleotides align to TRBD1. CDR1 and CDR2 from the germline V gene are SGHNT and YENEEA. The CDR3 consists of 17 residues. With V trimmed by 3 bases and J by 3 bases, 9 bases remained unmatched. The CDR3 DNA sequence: TGTGCCAGCAGCTTCCCTCGGACAGGGGTGAATGGAAACACCATATATTTT. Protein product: CASSFPRTGVNGNTIYF.

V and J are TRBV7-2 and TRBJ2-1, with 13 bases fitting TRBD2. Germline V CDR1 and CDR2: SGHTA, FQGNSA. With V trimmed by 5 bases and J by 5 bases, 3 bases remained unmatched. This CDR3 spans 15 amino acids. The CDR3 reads CASSRTSGRHNEQFF. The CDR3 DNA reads TGTGCCAGCAGCCGGACTAGCGGGAGACACAATGAGCAGTTCTTC.

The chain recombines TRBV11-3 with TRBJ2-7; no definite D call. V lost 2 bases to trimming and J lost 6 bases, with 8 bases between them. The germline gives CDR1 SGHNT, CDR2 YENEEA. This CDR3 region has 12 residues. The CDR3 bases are TGTGCCAGCAGCTTACCGGTTGGCGAGCAGTACTTC. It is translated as CASSLPVGEQYF.

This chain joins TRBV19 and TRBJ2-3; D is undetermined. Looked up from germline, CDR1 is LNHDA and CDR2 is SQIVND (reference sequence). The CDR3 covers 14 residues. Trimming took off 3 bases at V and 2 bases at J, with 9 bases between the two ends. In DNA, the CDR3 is TGTGCCAGTAGTATGGGCAGGTACACAGATACGCAGTATTTT. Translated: CASSMGRYTDTQYF.

The CDR3 sequence: CASSPNVGGSRTGELFF. DNA for the CDR3: TGTGCCAGCAGCCCAAATGTCGGGGGGTCGCGCACCGGGGAGCTGTTTTTT. The gene calls are TRBV11-3 and TRBJ2-2; 7 bases are shared with TRBD2. Germline lookup yields CDR1 SGHNT and CDR2 YENEEA. The CDR3 contains 17 residues. V trimming: 5 bases; J trimming: 4 bases; junction bases outside the gene matches: 13.

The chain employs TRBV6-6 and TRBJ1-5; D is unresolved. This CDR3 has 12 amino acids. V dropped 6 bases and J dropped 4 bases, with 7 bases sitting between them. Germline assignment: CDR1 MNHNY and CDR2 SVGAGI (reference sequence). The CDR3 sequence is CASRTLNQPQHF. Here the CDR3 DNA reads TGTGCCAGCAGGACACTTAATCAGCCCCAGCATTTT.

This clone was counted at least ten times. The CDR3 loop reads CASSVVTGDEQYF. The CDR3 DNA follows: TGTGCCAGCAGCGTCGTTACCGGGGACGAGCAGTACTTC. The V gene is TRBV7-2, the J gene TRBJ2-7, with D maybe TRBD2 (5 bases). The length of the CDR3 is 13 residues. Trimming left V 5 bases short and J 5 bases short, with 13 bases between. CDR1 is SGHTA and CDR2 is FQGNSA in the germline V gene.

The CDR3 spells CASSEGTGLQPQHF. CDR3 coding DNA: TGTGCCAGCAGTGAAGGGACGGGACTCCAGCCCCAGCATTTT. This chain joins TRBV2 and TRBJ1-5, with TRBD1 as a possible D gene (5 bases). Trimming took 1 base from V and 7 from J, leaving 11 bases between them. The CDR3 runs to 14 residues. Germline values: CDR1 SNHLY, CDR2 FYNNEI. Variable domain in full (rest from reference TRBV2 and TRBJ1-5): EPEVTQTPSHQVTQMGQEVILRCVPISNHLYFYWYRQILGQKVEFLVSFYNNEISEKSEIFDDQFSVERPDGSNFTLKIRSTKLEDSAMYFCASSEGTGLQPQHFGDGTRLSIL.

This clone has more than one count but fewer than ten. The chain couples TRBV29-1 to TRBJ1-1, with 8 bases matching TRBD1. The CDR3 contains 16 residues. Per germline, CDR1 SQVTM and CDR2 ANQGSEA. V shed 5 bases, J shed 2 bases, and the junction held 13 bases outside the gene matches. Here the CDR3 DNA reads TGCAGCGTTTCGTCCGCTGCTGGACAGGGCAACACTGAAGCTTTCTTT. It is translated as CSVSSAAGQGNTEAFF.